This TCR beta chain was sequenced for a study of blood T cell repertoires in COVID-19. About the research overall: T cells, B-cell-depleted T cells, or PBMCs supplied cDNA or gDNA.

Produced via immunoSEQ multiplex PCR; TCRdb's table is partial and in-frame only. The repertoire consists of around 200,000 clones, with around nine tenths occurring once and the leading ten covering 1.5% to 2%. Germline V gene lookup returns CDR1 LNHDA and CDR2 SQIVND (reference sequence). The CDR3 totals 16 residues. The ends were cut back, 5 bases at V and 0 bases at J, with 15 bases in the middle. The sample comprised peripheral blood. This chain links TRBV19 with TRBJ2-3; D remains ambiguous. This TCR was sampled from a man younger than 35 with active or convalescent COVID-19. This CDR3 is CASSAAVFASTDTQYF. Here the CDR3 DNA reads TGTGCCAGTAGTGCTGCGGTCTTCGCTAGCACAGATACGCAGTATTTT.